This TCR beta chain is drawn from a study of blood T cell repertoires in COVID-19. Here immunoSEQ multiplex PCR was the method, and the copy in TCRdb shows in-frame clones only, minus some. The top ten clones hold roughly 2.4% of a sample with under 250,000 clones, roughly 80% of them seen once. CDR3 length: 16 amino acids. J was trimmed by 3 bases and V by 2 bases; bases with no gene match: 8. The germline gives CDR1 SNHLY, CDR2 FYNNEI. This sequence joins TRBV2 and TRBJ2-3; TRBD2 agrees at 7 bases. Input material: peripheral blood. This receptor was obtained from a woman aged 55-69 years with acute or convalescent COVID-19. The CDR3 nucleotides read TGTGCCAGCAGTGAAAGAGGACTAGTGGAGACAGATACGCAGTATTTT. Its translation: CASSERGLVETDTQYF.